This T cell receptor (beta chain) was identified during a study of CD8 T cells in Susac syndrome (dated by TCRdb to about 2019). Turning to the overall study: Repertoire sequencing was used to test whether CD8+ T cell activation and differentiation in Susac syndrome was antigen driven.

With regard to this clonotype: Its cognate antigen has yet to be identified. The sample holds no much larger clone one base away, and base qualities are not on file.

Peripheral blood CD8+ and CD4+ T cells from healthy donors, Susac syndrome patients and multiple sclerosis patients were profiled by high-throughput TCR beta sequencing. Healthy donors were included as age- and sex-matched controls. CD8+ TEMRA cells were enriched by FACS, while bulk CD8+ and CD4+ T cells were purified by magnetic negative isolation. Blood was drawn into EDTA tubes, processed within 24 hours, and PBMCs were isolated by density gradient centrifugation. PBMCs intended for TCR sequencing were cryopreserved in liquid nitrogen and thawed later in a water bath at 37 degrees C. The sorted or isolated CD4+, CD8+ and CD8+ TEMRA cells had a purity of 90% or higher. Broad study findings and their caveats: The number of individuals in the TCR sequencing and HLA analysis was recognized as being relatively small.

V is shortened by 2 bases, J by 5 bases, and the region joining them spans 17 bases. The CDR1 and CDR2 encoded by the germline V gene are SGHNT and YENEEA. The CDR3 measures 16 amino acids from cysteine to phenylalanine. The entry retains the CDR3 DNA only, 48 bases that are in frame from base 1. RNA was extracted with the RNeasy kit and 0.5 to 1 ug was reverse transcribed using random hexamers. TCR beta CDR3 regions were amplified with the immunoSEQ multiplex PCR assay covering 54 Vbeta and 13 Jbeta segments. PCR amplification bias was corrected by using a synthetic template baseline for primer optimization and computational correction. On the authors' methods: Reads were assigned to V, D and J genes according to IMGT and analyzed in immunoSEQ Analyzer, with only productive sequences retained. Clonality was computed as one minus Shannon entropy normalized by log2 of the number of productive unique sequences. For each patient and control, public and private clones were evaluated within the 100 most prevalent clones. A clone was defined as Susac-specific if it was absent from the healthy and MS cohorts, from around 960 published viral clones and from other ImmuneACCESS disease sequences. The public sequencing data were trimmed at Q25 with fastp and processed into clonotypes with MiXCR by TCRdb, which kept only in-frame beta chains. Rows merge per CDR3 protein into single entries with the most common DNA and genes. The V and J calls and clone size come from TCRdb's table, not from the authors' own analysis. For this sample there are around 190,000 distinct CDR3 sequences; 90% to 95% appear just once. The ten biggest clones cover 0.1% of the sample.

The sample comprised CD4+ T cells from PBMCs. The chain joins TRBV11-3 to TRBJ2-3; the D gene cannot be resolved beyond TRBD1 or TRBD2, each matching 6 bases. This clonotype originated in a human donor in good health. The nucleotide sequence reads TGTGCCAGCAGCTTAAATGGGTGGGGGGCCGGAGATACGCAGTATTTT. It translates as CASSLNGWGAGDTQYF.